Presented here are 20 T cell receptor beta chains from one specimen sequenced in a study of OX40 agonist ivuxolimab in advanced cancers. Sequencing used immunoSEQ multiplex PCR; TCRdb keeps in-frame clones, though not all of them. The sample records 70,000 to 95,000 clones, around 80% being singletons. The input for sequencing was CD4+ or CD8+ T cells sorted from blood, taken in a trial of the OX40 agonist ivuxolimab. The receptors originated from an adult with an advanced solid tumor such as melanoma, head and neck, liver or kidney cancer.

The gene calls are TRBV2 and TRBJ2-7; 11 nucleotides match TRBD1. Germline V lookup: CDR1 SNHLY, CDR2 FYNNEI. The CDR3 is 13 residues long. The trim removed 7 bases at V and 7 bases at J, leaving 6 bases unmatched. The DNA of the CDR3 is TGTGCCAGCACCGAGGGACAGGGGGTTGAGCAGTACTTC. It specifies CASTEGQGVEQYF.

The gene calls are TRBV6-5 and TRBJ2-7; 8 bases align to TRBD1. Germline V gives CDR1 MNHEY, CDR2 SVGAGI. J gave up 1 base and V 6 bases, and 8 bases lay outside the gene matches. CDR3 length: 15 amino acids. CDR3 protein: CASSRRGTGSYEQYF. CDR3 in DNA: TGTGCCAGCAGCCGCCGAGGGACAGGATCCTACGAGCAGTACTTC.

This chain uses TRBV10-3 with TRBJ1-2; 7 bases are shared with TRBD1. From germline, CDR1 is ENHRY and CDR2 SYGVKD. V lost 6 bases, J lost 10 bases, and 8 bases stayed unmatched. This CDR3 region has 12 residues. CDR3 DNA sequence: TGTGCCATCAGGGGGGGACAGTTGGACTACACCTTC. It translates to CAIRGGQLDYTF.

The CDR3 is CASSQRPIGANTGELFF. For the CDR3, the DNA is TGTGCCAGCAGCCAGAGGCCGATCGGGGCGAACACCGGGGAGCTGTTTTTT. The chain carries TRBV7-8 and TRBJ2-2; perhaps TRBD2 as D (5 bases). The germline V gene encodes CDR1 SGHVS and CDR2 FQNEAQ. The CDR3 consists of 17 residues. V was cut by 5 bases and J by 0 bases, with 16 bases left in between.

This clone was counted a single time. The chain is built from TRBV28 and TRBJ1-5; D uncertain. The CDR3 spans 15 residues. V lost 2 bases and J 4 bases, leaving 12 bases between the germline ends. Germline V gene lookup returns CDR1 MDHEN and CDR2 SYDVKM. This chain's CDR3 is CASSLNPAPNQPQHF. Written as DNA, the CDR3 is TGTGCCAGCAGTTTAAACCCCGCCCCTAATCAGCCCCAGCATTTT. Complete variable domain (other parts from reference TRBV28 and TRBJ1-5): DVKVTQSSRYLVKRTGEKVFLECVQDMDHENMFWYRQDPGLGLRLIYFSYDVKMKEKGDIPEGYSVSREKKERFSLILESASTNQTSMYLCASSLNPAPNQPQHFGDGTRLSIL.

V and J are TRBV2 and TRBJ2-3; D perhaps matches TRBD2 (6 bases). V was clipped by 7 bases and J by 0 bases, with 17 bases between them. Per germline, CDR1 SNHLY and CDR2 FYNNEI. This CDR3 comprises 16 residues. The DNA of the CDR3 is TGTGCCAGCAAAAAATCTAGCGAAGGAAGCACAGATACGCAGTATTTT. It encodes CASKKSSEGSTDTQYF.

This clone was recorded only once. The chain couples TRBV27 to TRBJ2-7, with D perhaps matching TRBD1 (6 bases). Trimming stripped 5 bases from V and 2 bases from J, with 22 bases between. CDR1 is MNHEY, CDR2 SMNVEV, per germline (reference sequence). The CDR3 totals 17 residues. The CDR3 is CASSRYKNRDPPYEQYF. The CDR3 nucleotides read TGTGCCAGCAGTCGCTATAAGAACAGGGATCCCCCCTACGAGCAGTACTTC.

This chain links TRBV6-1 with TRBJ2-3; a possible D gene is TRBD2 (6 bases). Trimming stripped 8 bases from V and 6 bases from J, with 15 bases between. Germline V gene sequence: CDR1 MNHNS, CDR2 SASEGT. There are 13 residues in the CDR3. The CDR3 protein is CASWGRRSDTQYF. CDR3 DNA sequence: TGTGCCAGCTGGGGGAGGCGGTCTGATACGCAGTATTTT.

The rearrangement uses TRBV30 and TRBJ1-5; D not certain. CDR3 length: 13 amino acids. Looked up from germline, CDR1 is GTSNPN and CDR2 is SVGIG (reference sequence). Trimming stripped 0 bases from V and 8 bases from J, with 11 bases between. The DNA for the CDR3 is TGTGCCTGGAGTGTAAAGCCCGGCGAGCCCCAGCATTTT. This encodes CAWSVKPGEPQHF.

The rearrangement uses TRBV27 and TRBJ1-5; no clear D gene. The germline gives CDR1 MNHEY, CDR2 SMNVEV (reference sequence). The V and J ends lost 8 bases and 7 bases respectively, with 9 bases between them. The length of the CDR3 is 11 residues. The DNA of the CDR3 is TGTGCCAGCTCCCCCGGACAGCCCCAGCATTTT. Translated, it gives CASSPGQPQHF.

The chain combines TRBV7-2 with TRBJ2-3; D uncertain. The CDR3 spans 17 residues. V lost 2 bases, J lost 2 bases, and 17 bases lay in between. Germline V gene data show CDR1 as SGHTA and CDR2 as FQGNSA. This chain's CDR3 is CASSLQISPDFTDTQYF. The CDR3 DNA sequence: TGTGCCAGCAGCTTACAAATCTCGCCGGATTTCACAGATACGCAGTATTTT. Complete variable domain (other parts from reference TRBV7-2 and TRBJ2-3): GAGVSQSPSNKVTEKGKDVELRCDPISGHTALYWYRQSLGQGLEFLIYFQGNSAPDKSGLPSDRFSAERTGGSVSTLTIQRTQQEDSAVYLCASSLQISPDFTDTQYFGPGTRLTVL.

The CDR3 nucleotides read TGTGCCAGCAGGGGACTAGCGACCTACGAGCAGTACTTC. Protein sequence: CASRGLATYEQYF. The chain is built from TRBV6-5 and TRBJ2-7; 10 bases agree with TRBD2. This CDR3 is built from 13 residues. Germline V gives CDR1 MNHEY, CDR2 SVGAGI. V gave up 6 bases and J gave up 2 bases; unmatched junction bases: 1.

The chain joins TRBV6-1 to TRBJ1-3; 7 positions agree with TRBD1. The CDR3 has 13 residues. Trimming at V came to 7 bases and at J to 9 bases, leaving 9 bases not matched to a gene. Germline CDR1 reads MNHNS; CDR2 reads SASEGT. The DNA for the CDR3 is TGTGCCAGCAATTCCGGACAGGACCTCACCATATATTTT. It yields the protein CASNSGQDLTIYF.

The rearrangement links TRBV19 to TRBJ2-2, with a tentative D call TRBD1 (6 bases). The germline V gene encodes CDR1 LNHDA and CDR2 SQIVND (reference sequence). The V end was cut by 3 bases, the J end by 6 bases, with 14 bases between. The CDR3 consists of 15 residues. CDR3 DNA: TGTGCCAGTAGTATTGGGGGCACCTTCGCCGGGGAGCTGTTTTTT. It specifies CASSIGGTFAGELFF.

In its sample, this clone was seen a few times. This chain uses TRBV7-2 with TRBJ1-2, with TRBD1 identical over 8 bases. The germline CDR1 and CDR2 sequences are SGHTA and FQGNSA. The CDR3 loop spans 14 amino acids. V shed 5 bases, J shed 3 bases, and the junction held 5 bases outside the gene matches. CDR3 DNA sequence: TGTGCCAGCAGCCGGCAACAGGGGGACTATGGCTACACCTTC. This gives the protein CASSRQQGDYGYTF.

The chain has TRBV6-1 and TRBJ2-1; TRBD2 might be the D (7 bases). This CDR3 region has 15 residues. Trimming pared 8 bases from V and 0 bases from J, leaving 14 bases between. Germline values: CDR1 MNHNS, CDR2 SASEGT. This chain's CDR3 is CASQRGGSSYNEQFF. CDR3 sequence (DNA): TGTGCCAGCCAGAGGGGGGGAAGCTCCTACAATGAGCAGTTCTTC.

This chain links TRBV27 with TRBJ2-1; 8 bases map to TRBD1. V trimming: 6 bases; J trimming: 8 bases; junction bases outside the gene matches: 9. The CDR3 runs 14 residues. Germline V gene lookup returns CDR1 MNHEY and CDR2 SMNVEV (reference sequence). The CDR3: CASSPDRGGYEQFF. CDR3 bases: TGTGCCAGCAGCCCCGACAGGGGTGGCTATGAGCAGTTCTTC.

This chain joins TRBV2 and TRBJ1-1; no clear D gene. CDR1 and CDR2 from the germline V gene are SNHLY and FYNNEI. This CDR3 has 14 amino acids. V was cut by 7 bases and J by 0 bases, with 12 bases left in between. Here the CDR3 DNA reads TGTGCCAGCACCAGTCAGTCGATGAACACTGAAGCTTTCTTT. This gives the protein CASTSQSMNTEAFF.

The V call is TRBV19, the J call TRBJ2-5, with 15 bases fitting TRBD2. CDR3 size: 16 residues. With V trimmed by 5 bases and J by 4 bases, 5 bases remained unmatched. Germline V gene data show CDR1 as LNHDA and CDR2 as SQIVND (reference sequence). In DNA, the CDR3 is TGTGCCAGTAGTTTCGGGACTAGCGGGGGGTCAGAGACCCAGTACTTC. Protein sequence: CASSFGTSGGSETQYF.

V usage is TRBV5-6 and J usage is TRBJ1-5, with 10 bases identical to TRBD1. Unmatched junction bases numbered 6, after V lost 4 bases and J lost 5 bases. The germline gives CDR1 SGHDT, CDR2 YYEEEE. This CDR3 is built from 15 residues. As DNA, the CDR3 is TGTGCCAGCAGCGCCGGGACAGGGGTTTATCAGCCCCAGCATTTT. Translated, it gives CASSAGTGVYQPQHF.